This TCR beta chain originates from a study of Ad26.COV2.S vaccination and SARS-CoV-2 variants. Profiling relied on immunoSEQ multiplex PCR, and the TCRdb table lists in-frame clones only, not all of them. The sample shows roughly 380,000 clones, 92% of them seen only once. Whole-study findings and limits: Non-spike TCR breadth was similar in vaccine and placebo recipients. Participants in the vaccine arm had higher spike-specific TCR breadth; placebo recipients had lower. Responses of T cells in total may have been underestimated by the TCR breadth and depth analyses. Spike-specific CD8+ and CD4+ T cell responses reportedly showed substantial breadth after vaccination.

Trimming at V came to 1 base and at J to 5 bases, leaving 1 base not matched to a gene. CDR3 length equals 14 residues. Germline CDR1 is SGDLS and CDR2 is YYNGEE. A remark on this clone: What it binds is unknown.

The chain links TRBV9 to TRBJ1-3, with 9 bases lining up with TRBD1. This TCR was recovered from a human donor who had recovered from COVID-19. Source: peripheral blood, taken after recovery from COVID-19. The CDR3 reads CASSVTGGRNTIYF. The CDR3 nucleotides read TGTGCCAGCAGCGTAACAGGGGGCAGAAACACCATATATTTT.